One and the same sample provided the 21 T cell receptor beta chains below, sequenced in a study of blood T cell repertoires in COVID-19. Only in-frame clones appear in the TCRdb table, and some are missing; sequencing was by immunoSEQ multiplex PCR. The repertoire has some 250,000 clones, roughly 90% of them found once; the top ten carry approximately 2%. The sequencing sample was made of peripheral blood. These receptors were taken from a man aged 25-40 years with active or convalescent COVID-19.

The rearrangement joins TRBV4-2 to TRBJ1-1, with no clear D. V shed 6 bases and J shed 3 bases, with 20 bases lying between them. CDR3 size: 16 residues. Germline V CDR1 and CDR2: LGHNA, YNFKEQ. Written as DNA, the CDR3 is TGTGCCAGCAGACCGTTCGGTAGTGCGGGTGACACTGAAGCTTTCTTT. This codes for CASRPFGSAGDTEAFF.

V and J are TRBV6-8 and TRBJ2-3, with TRBD2 identical over 8 bases. CDR1 and CDR2 (germline): MNHGY, SAAAGT. The CDR3 spans 17 residues. The V and J ends lost 6 bases and 5 bases, in that order; junction bases with no gene match: 16. CDR3 sequence (DNA): TGTGCCAGCAGAGACGGGAGACTACGGGGGGGCCAAGATACGCAGTATTTT. Translated: CASRDGRLRGGQDTQYF.

The table lists this clone with a few counts. This sequence joins TRBV4-1 and TRBJ2-7; no definite D call. CDR3 length: 15 amino acids. Germline V gene data show CDR1 as MGHRA and CDR2 as YSYEKL. V lost 0 bases and J 3 bases, leaving 12 bases between the germline ends. The CDR3 sequence: CASSQDYRAYYEQYF. The CDR3 DNA follows: TGCGCCAGCAGCCAAGATTACAGAGCTTACTACGAGCAGTACTTC.

The V gene is TRBV11-3, the J gene TRBJ2-3, with 12 bases that match TRBD2. The CDR3 contains 18 residues. Germline-derived CDR1 and CDR2 are SGHNT and YENEEA. Unmatched junction bases numbered 11, after V lost 1 base and J lost 6 bases. CDR3 DNA sequence: TGTGCCAGCAGCTTAGGTCTAGCGGGGGGGCCCGGTGGTGATACGCAGTATTTT. Translated: CASSLGLAGGPGGDTQYF.

This clone was seen more than once but under ten times. The chain links TRBV5-1 to TRBJ1-4, with 8 bases that match TRBD1. The CDR3 spans 19 residues. Trimming removed 4 bases from V and 1 base from J; junction bases left unmatched: 15. Per the germline V gene, CDR1 is SGHRS and CDR2 is YFSETQ. The CDR3 DNA reads as TGCGCCAGCAGCCAACGAGCTGGGCAGGGGGCACGAACTAATGAAAAACTGTTTTTT. This sequence encodes CASSQRAGQGARTNEKLFF.

J is TRBJ1-1 and V is TRBV7-9; D ambiguous. V lost 0 bases and J 5 bases, leaving 10 bases between the germline ends. CDR1 and CDR2 from the germline V gene are SEHNR and FQNEAQ (reference sequence). The CDR3 has 14 amino acids. The CDR3 DNA reads as TGTGCCAGCAGCTTAGCCGGGAGGGATACTGAAGCTTTCTTT. It specifies CASSLAGRDTEAFF.

The rearrangement joins TRBV4-1 to TRBJ1-6; D possibly corresponds to TRBD1 (6 bases). The CDR3 spans 16 residues. Germline V gene sequence: CDR1 MGHRA, CDR2 YSYEKL. The V gene lost 3 bases and the J gene lost 8 bases, with 17 bases spanning the gap. CDR3 loop: CASSHIQGSEDSPLHF. The CDR3 DNA reads TGCGCCAGCAGCCACATACAGGGATCCGAGGATTCACCCCTCCACTTT.

For this clone: This sample also contains other DNA sequences that code for the same CDR3. V usage is TRBV7-2 and J usage is TRBJ1-2; D might be TRBD1 (6 bases). V was trimmed by 2 bases and J by 2 bases, leaving 6 bases between them. Germline V lookup: CDR1 SGHTA, CDR2 FQGNSA. This CDR3 spans 13 amino acids. The CDR3 here is CASSLQGNYGYTF. The CDR3 coding sequence is TGTGCCAGCAGCTTACAGGGGAACTATGGCTACACCTTC.

The DNA for the CDR3 is TGTGCCAGCAGCTCCAGCGGGGGGATCTACAATGAGCAGTTCTTC. Residues: CASSSSGGIYNEQFF. V and J are TRBV5-4 and TRBJ2-1, with 9 bases lining up with TRBD2. Germline assignment: CDR1 SGHNT and CDR2 YYREEE (reference sequence). CDR3 size: 15 residues. The trim removed 3 bases at V and 3 bases at J, leaving 4 bases unmatched.

The rearrangement uses TRBV5-4 and TRBJ1-4; tentatively, D is TRBD1 (6 bases). The V gene lost 4 bases and the J gene lost 8 bases, with 18 bases spanning the gap. Germline V gene data show CDR1 as SGHNT and CDR2 as YYREEE (reference sequence). The CDR3 runs to 15 residues. CDR3 nucleotide sequence: TGTGCCAGCAGCGCGAGGACAGAACGACGGGAAAAACTGTTTTTT. This gives the protein CASSARTERREKLFF.

The count of this clone is one. The chain couples TRBV10-2 to TRBJ2-5; TRBD2 aligns across 7 bases. V lost 7 bases, J lost 5 bases, and 16 bases stayed unmatched. Germline V CDR1 and CDR2: WSHSY, SAAADI. The CDR3 is 16 amino acids. The CDR3 nucleotides read TGCGCCAGCATGAGTATCAGGGAGGGTCTCCAGGAGACCCAGTACTTC. It specifies CASMSIREGLQETQYF.

The CDR3 reads CASQSGQGAKYEQYF. The CDR3 DNA reads as TGTGCCAGCCAGAGTGGACAGGGGGCTAAGTACGAGCAGTACTTC. This chain links TRBV14 with TRBJ2-7; 11 bases agree with TRBD1. Germline CDR1 and CDR2: SGHDN and FVKESK. V shed 8 bases, J shed 4 bases, and the junction held 10 bases outside the gene matches. CDR3 length: 15 amino acids.

The genes are TRBV19 and TRBJ2-6; no firm D call. The CDR3 covers 18 residues. Germline-derived CDR1 and CDR2 are LNHDA and SQIVND (reference sequence). Between the trimmed V and J ends, which lost 7 bases and 1 base, there was a span of 20 bases. The CDR3 coding sequence is TGTGCCAGTAAACAATGGGCAGGCATCCCTTCTGGGGCCAACGTCCTGACTTTC. Its protein is CASKQWAGIPSGANVLTF.

Here the CDR3 DNA reads TGCAGCGTTGAAGAAGGGGGTACTGAAGCTTTCTTT. As protein: CSVEEGGTEAFF. This rearrangement joins TRBV29-1 to TRBJ1-1, with D possibly being TRBD1 (6 bases). V lost 0 bases, J lost 5 bases, and 7 bases lay in between. The CDR3 extends over 12 amino acids. Germline assignment: CDR1 SQVTM and CDR2 ANQGSEA.

Points on this clone: Mismatch with germline at one junction end may stem from a read error. The chain combines TRBV6-6 with TRBJ1-2, with 8 nucleotides matching TRBD1. This CDR3 is built from 15 residues. Germline V gene sequence: CDR1 MNHNY, CDR2 SVGAGI (reference sequence). The CDR3 coding sequence is TGTGCCAGCAGTTACGAAACCGGACAGGGAGACTTCCCGGAATTC. Protein: CASSYETGQGDFPEF.

A few counts support this clone. The chain has TRBV4-1 and TRBJ2-2; TRBD1 matches at 10 bases. Germline V gene sequence: CDR1 MGHRA, CDR2 YSYEKL. This CDR3 has 16 amino acids. V lost 0 bases to trimming and J lost 9 bases; unmatched junction nucleotides: 7. The CDR3 sequence is CASSQDPGQGGRELFF. In DNA form, the CDR3 reads TGCGCCAGCAGCCAAGATCCCGGACAGGGGGGGCGGGAGCTGTTTTTT.

The V call is TRBV18, the J call TRBJ2-4; D gene uncertain. The CDR3 spans 17 residues. V lost 3 bases to trimming and J lost 9 bases, with 24 bases between them. Per the germline V gene, CDR1 is KGHSH and CDR2 is LQKENI. The CDR3 nucleotides are TGTGCCAGCTCACCCGCCACGAGTGGTTTACGTGGTGGCATTCAGTACTTC. It yields the protein CASSPATSGLRGGIQYF.

The gene calls are TRBV9 and TRBJ1-2; possible D gene TRBD1, 5 bases. The CDR3 has 18 residues. V was pared by 0 bases and J by 3 bases, with 21 bases between. Looked up from germline, CDR1 is SGDLS and CDR2 is YYNGEE. The CDR3 spells CASSVGFRELGLHYGYTF. DNA for the CDR3: TGTGCCAGCAGCGTAGGCTTCAGGGAACTGGGGCTGCACTATGGCTACACCTTC.

CDR3: CASSERQPNEKLFF. The CDR3 coding sequence is TGTGCCAGCAGCGAGCGGCAGCCTAATGAAAAACTGTTTTTT. J is TRBJ1-4 and V is TRBV13; D call uncertain. V was cut by 5 bases and J by 3 bases, with 10 bases left in between. The CDR3 is 14 amino acids. The germline V gene has CDR1 PRHDT and CDR2 FYEKMQ (reference sequence). Filled out from reference TRBV13 and TRBJ1-4, the complete variable domain reads AAGVIQSPRHLIKEKRETATLKCYPIPRHDTVYWYQQGPGQDPQFLISFYEKMQSDKGSIPDRFSAQQFSDYHSELNMSSLELGDSALYFCASSERQPNEKLFFGSGTQLSVL.

In DNA form, the CDR3 reads TGTGCCTGGAGGAGGGGTCGAACAGGGGGACGGTCCTACGAGCAGTACTTC. Its protein product is CAWRRGRTGGRSYEQYF. V usage is TRBV30 and J usage is TRBJ2-7, with 8 bases identical to TRBD1. V lost 3 bases to trimming and J lost 1 base; unmatched junction nucleotides: 14. CDR3 length: 17 residues. The germline gives CDR1 GTSNPN, CDR2 SVGIG (reference sequence).

This clone was observed a single time. This rearrangement joins TRBV18 to TRBJ1-6, with a possible D match to TRBD1 (6 bases). V lost 3 bases to trimming and J lost 7 bases, with 13 bases between them. CDR3 length: 15 amino acids. Looked up from germline, CDR1 is KGHSH and CDR2 is LQKENI. The CDR3 DNA sequence: TGTGCCAGCTCACCCGAGGCGGGGGCGAATTCACCCCTCCACTTT. Encoded protein: CASSPEAGANSPLHF.